These 4 T cell receptor beta chains came from one sample sequenced in a study of PD-1 blockade in classical Hodgkin lymphoma. Time point described: cycle 4 day 1 (C4D1), after five to seven weeks of nivolumab. Patients all relapsed after autologous stem cell transplantation, and there was variation in brentuximab vedotin exposure. Magnetic negative selection served to purify CD4+ T cells out of PBMCs that had been thawed. Measured with immunoSEQ multiplex PCR; TCRdb has only the in-frame clones, and not every one. Of around 31,000 clones in the sample, roughly 80% were seen once. Sequences were derived from CD4+ T cells from blood, sampled before the fourth cycle of nivolumab. The origin of the receptors is a human donor with classical Hodgkin lymphoma.

This chain links TRBV6-5 with TRBJ1-4; maybe TRBD1 (6 bases). Trimming removed 6 bases from V and 4 bases from J, with 12 bases in between. The CDR3 is made up of 14 amino acids. Germline V gene data show CDR1 as MNHEY and CDR2 as SVGAGI. The CDR3 is CASSKLGGNEKLFF. The CDR3 bases are TGTGCCAGCAGCAAACTAGGGGGTAATGAAAAACTGTTTTTT.

The chain couples TRBV7-9 to TRBJ2-2, with D tentatively TRBD2 (6 bases). V was pared by 1 base and J by 5 bases, with 11 bases between. The CDR3 loop spans 15 amino acids. Germline CDR1 reads SEHNR; CDR2 reads FQNEAQ (reference sequence). The CDR3 spells CASSLVLAPTGELFF. The CDR3 bases are TGTGCCAGCAGCTTAGTCCTAGCGCCGACCGGGGAGCTGTTTTTT.

The chain has TRBV19 and TRBJ1-1; D is perhaps TRBD1 (5 bases). The V gene's germline CDR1 is LNHDA and CDR2 SQIVND (reference sequence). This CDR3 contains 14 residues. The V gene lost 7 bases and the J gene lost 2 bases, with 14 bases spanning the gap. The CDR3 loop reads CASNKGRINTEAFF. CDR3 DNA sequence: TGTGCCAGTAACAAGGGACGGATTAACACTGAAGCTTTCTTT.

The chain combines TRBV19 with TRBJ1-5; a possible D gene is TRBD1 (5 bases). Germline V gene sequence: CDR1 LNHDA, CDR2 SQIVND (reference sequence). V was clipped by 10 bases and J by 0 bases, with 19 bases between them. CDR3 length: 16 residues. The CDR3 reads CATPDGGKGSNQPQHF. The CDR3 region has the DNA TGTGCCACCCCCGATGGGGGGAAGGGTAGCAATCAGCCCCAGCATTTT.